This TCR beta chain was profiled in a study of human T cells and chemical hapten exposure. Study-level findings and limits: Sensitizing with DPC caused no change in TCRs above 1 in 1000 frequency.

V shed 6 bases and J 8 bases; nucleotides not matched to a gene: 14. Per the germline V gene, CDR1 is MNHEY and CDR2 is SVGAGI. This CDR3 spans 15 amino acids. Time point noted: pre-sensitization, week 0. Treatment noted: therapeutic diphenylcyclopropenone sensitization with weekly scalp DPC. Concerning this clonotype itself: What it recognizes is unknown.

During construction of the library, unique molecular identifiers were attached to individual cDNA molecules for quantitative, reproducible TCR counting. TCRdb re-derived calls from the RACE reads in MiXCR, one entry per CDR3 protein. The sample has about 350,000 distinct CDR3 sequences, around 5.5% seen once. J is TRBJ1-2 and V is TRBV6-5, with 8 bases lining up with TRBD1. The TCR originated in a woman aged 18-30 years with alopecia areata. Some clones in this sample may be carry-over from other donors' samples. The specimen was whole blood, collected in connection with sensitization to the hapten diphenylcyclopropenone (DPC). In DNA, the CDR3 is TGTGCCAGCAGCTATGGACAGGGCGGTTATCTAGGCTACACCTTC. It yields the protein CASSYGQGGYLGYTF.